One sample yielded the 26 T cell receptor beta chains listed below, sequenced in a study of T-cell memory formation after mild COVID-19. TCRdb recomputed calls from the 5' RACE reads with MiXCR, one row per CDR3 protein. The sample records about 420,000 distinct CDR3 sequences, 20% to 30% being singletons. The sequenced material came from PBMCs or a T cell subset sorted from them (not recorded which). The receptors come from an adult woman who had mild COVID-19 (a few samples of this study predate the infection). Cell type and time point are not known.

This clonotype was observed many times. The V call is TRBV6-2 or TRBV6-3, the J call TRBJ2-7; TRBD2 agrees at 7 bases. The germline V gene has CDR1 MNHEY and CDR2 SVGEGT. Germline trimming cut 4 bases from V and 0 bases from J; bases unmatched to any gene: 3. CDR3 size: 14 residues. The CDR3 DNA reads TGTGCCAGCAGTTCTAGCGGACCCTCCTACGAGCAGTACTTC. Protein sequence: CASSSSGPSYEQYF.

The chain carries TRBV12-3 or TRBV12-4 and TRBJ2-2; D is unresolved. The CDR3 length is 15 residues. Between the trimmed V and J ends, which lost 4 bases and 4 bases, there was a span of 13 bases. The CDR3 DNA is TGTGCCAGCAGTTCCATCTCATACACCACCGGGGAGCTGTTTTTT. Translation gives CASSSISYTTGELFF.

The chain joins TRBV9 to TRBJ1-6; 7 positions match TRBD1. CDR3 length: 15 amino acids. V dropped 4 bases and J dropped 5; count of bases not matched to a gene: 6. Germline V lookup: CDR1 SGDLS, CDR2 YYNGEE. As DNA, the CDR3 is TGTGCCAGCAGCTCGATAGGGACAGATAATTCACCCCTCCACTTT. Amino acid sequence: CASSSIGTDNSPLHF.

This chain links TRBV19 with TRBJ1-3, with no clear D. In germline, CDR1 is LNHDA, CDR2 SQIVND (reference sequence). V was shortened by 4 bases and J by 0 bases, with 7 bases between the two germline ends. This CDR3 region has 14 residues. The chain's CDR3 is CASSKKSSGNTIYF. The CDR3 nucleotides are TGTGCCAGTAGTAAGAAAAGCTCTGGAAACACCATATATTTT.

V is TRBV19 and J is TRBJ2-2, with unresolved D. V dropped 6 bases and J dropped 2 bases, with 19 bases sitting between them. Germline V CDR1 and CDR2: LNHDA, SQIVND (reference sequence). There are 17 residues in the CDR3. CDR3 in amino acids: CASSQPPPHQNTGELFF. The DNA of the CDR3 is TGTGCCAGTAGCCAACCCCCCCCACATCAAAACACCGGGGAGCTGTTTTTT.

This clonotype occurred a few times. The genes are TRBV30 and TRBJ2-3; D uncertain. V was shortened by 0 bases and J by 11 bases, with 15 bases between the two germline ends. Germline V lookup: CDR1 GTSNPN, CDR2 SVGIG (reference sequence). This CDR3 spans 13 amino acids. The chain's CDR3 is CAWSVPPVDWQYF. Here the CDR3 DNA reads TGTGCCTGGAGTGTACCCCCCGTAGATTGGCAGTATTTT.

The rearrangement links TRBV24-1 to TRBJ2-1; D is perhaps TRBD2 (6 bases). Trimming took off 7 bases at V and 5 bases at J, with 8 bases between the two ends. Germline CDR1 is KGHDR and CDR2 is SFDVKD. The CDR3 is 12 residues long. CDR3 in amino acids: CATSRLDNEQFF. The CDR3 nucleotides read TGTGCCACCAGCCGACTAGACAATGAGCAGTTCTTC.

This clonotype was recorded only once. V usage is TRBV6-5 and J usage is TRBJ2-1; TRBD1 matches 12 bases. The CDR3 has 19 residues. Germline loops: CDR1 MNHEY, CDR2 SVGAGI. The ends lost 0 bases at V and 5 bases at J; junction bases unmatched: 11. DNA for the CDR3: TGTGCCAGCAGTTACTCGGTTGGGACAGGGGGCCCATCGGACAATGAGCAGTTCTTC. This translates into CASSYSVGTGGPSDNEQFF.

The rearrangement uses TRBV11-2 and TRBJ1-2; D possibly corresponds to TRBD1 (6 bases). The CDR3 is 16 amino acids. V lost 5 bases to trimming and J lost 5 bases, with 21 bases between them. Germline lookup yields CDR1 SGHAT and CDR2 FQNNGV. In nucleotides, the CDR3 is TGTGCCAGCAGCCTAGGACTGGGACAACTTTGGTATGGCTACACCTTC. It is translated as CASSLGLGQLWYGYTF.

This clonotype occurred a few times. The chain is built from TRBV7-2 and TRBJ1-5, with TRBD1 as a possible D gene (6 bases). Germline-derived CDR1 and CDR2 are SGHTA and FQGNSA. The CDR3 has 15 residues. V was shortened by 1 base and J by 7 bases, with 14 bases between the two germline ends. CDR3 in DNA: TGTGCCAGCAGCTTAGTGGAGGGGGAGAGGCAGCCCCAGCATTTT. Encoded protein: CASSLVEGERQPQHF. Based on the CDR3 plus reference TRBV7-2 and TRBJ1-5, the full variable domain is GAGVSQSPSNKVTEKGKDVELRCDPISGHTALYWYRQSLGQGLEFLIYFQGNSAPDKSGLPSDRFSAERTGGSVSTLTIQRTQQEDSAVYLCASSLVEGERQPQHFGDGTRLSIL.

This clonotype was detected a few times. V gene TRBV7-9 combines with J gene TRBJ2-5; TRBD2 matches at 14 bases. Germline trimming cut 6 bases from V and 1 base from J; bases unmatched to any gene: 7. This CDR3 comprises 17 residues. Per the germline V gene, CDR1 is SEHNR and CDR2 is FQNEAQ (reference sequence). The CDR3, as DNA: TGTGCCAGCAGAGACGGACTAGCGGGGGGTCCCCAAGAGACCCAGTACTTC. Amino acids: CASRDGLAGGPQETQYF.

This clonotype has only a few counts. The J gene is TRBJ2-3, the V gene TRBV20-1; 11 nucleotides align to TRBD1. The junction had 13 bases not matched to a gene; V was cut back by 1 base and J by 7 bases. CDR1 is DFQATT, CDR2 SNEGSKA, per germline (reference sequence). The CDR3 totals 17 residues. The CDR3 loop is CSARAVAWTGGENTQYF. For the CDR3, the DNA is TGCAGTGCTAGAGCCGTCGCCTGGACAGGGGGCGAAAATACGCAGTATTTT.

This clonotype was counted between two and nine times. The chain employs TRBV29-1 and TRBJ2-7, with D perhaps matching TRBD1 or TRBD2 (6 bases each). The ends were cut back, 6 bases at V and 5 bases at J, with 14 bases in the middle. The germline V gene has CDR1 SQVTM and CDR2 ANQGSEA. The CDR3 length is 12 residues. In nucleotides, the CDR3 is TGCAGCGTAGGGGGGATCCTGGACGAGCAGTACTTC. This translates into CSVGGILDEQYF.

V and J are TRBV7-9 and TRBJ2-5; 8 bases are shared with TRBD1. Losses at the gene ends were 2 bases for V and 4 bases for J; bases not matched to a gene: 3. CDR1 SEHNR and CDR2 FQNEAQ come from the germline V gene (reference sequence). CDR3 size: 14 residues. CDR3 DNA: TGTGCCAGCAGCTTAAACAGGGGGGTAGAGACCCAGTACTTC. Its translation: CASSLNRGVETQYF.

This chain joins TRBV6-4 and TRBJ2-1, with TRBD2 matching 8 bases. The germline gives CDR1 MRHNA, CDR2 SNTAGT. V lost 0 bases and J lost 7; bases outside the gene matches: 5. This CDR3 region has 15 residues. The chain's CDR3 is CASSDSSGSANEQFF. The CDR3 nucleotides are TGTGCCAGCAGTGACTCCAGCGGGAGCGCAAATGAGCAGTTCTTC.

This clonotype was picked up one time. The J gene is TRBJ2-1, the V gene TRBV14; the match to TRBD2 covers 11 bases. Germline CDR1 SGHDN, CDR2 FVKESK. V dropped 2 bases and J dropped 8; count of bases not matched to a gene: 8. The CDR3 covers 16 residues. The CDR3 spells CASSQLAGGLGDEQFF. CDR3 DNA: TGTGCCAGCAGCCAATTAGCGGGGGGGCTTGGGGATGAGCAGTTCTTC.

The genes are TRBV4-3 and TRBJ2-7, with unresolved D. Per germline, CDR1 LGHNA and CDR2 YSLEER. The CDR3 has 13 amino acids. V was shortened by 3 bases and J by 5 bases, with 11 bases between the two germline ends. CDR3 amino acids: CASSQDPTDEQYF. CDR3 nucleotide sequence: TGCGCCAGCAGCCAGGACCCTACGGACGAGCAGTACTTC.

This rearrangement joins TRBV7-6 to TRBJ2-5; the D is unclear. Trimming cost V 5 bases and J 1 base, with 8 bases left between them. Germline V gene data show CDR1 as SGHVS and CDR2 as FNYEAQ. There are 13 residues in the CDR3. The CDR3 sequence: CASSRRLQETQYF. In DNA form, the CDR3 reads TGTGCCAGCAGCCGCAGGCTCCAAGAGACCCAGTACTTC.

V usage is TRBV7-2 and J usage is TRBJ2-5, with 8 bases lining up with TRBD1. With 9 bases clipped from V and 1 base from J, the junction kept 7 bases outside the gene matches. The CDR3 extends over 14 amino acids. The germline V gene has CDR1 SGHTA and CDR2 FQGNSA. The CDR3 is CASSQGATQETQYF. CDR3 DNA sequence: TGTGCCAGTTCTCAGGGGGCAACCCAAGAGACCCAGTACTTC.

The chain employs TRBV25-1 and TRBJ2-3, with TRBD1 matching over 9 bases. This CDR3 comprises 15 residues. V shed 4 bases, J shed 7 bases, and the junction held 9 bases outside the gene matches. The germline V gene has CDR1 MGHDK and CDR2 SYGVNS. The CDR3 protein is CASSGFGDREYTQYF. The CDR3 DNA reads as TGTGCCAGCAGTGGATTCGGGGACAGGGAATATACGCAGTATTTT.

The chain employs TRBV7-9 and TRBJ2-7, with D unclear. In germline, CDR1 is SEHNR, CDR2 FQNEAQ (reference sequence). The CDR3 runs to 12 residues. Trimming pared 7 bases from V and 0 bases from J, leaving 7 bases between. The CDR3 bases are TGTGCCAGCAACCCTCTCTCCTACGAGCAGTACTTC. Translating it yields CASNPLSYEQYF.

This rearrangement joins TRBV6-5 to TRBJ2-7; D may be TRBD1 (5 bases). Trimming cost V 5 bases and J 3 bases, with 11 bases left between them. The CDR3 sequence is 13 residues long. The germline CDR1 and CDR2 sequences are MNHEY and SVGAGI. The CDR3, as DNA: TGTGCCAGCAGTATCGGACAAGACTACGAGCAGTACTTC. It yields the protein CASSIGQDYEQYF.

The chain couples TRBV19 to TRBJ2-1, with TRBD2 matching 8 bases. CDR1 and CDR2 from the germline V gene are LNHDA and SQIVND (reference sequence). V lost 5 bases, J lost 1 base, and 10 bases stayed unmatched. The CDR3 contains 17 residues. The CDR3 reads CASSFGGGPRSYNEQFF. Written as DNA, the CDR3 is TGTGCCAGTAGTTTTGGCGGGGGGCCCCGATCCTACAATGAGCAGTTCTTC.

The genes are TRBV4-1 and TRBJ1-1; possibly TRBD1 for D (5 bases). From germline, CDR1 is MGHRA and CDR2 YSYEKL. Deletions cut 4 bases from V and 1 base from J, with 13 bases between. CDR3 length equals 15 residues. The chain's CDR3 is CASSPGAPKNTEAFF. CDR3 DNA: TGCGCCAGCAGCCCTGGGGCACCGAAGAACACTGAAGCTTTCTTT.

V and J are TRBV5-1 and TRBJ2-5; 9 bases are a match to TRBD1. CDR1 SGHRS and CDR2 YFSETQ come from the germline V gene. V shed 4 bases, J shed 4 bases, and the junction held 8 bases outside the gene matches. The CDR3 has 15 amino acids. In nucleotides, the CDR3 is TGCGCCAGCAGCCCCGGGACAGGGTTGGGAGAGACCCAGTACTTC. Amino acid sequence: CASSPGTGLGETQYF.

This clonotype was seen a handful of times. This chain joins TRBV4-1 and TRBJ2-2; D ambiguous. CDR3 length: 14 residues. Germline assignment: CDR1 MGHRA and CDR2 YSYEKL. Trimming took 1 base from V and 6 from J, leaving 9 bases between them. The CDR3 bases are TGCGCCAGCAGCCAAGTTGTGCTAGCCGGGGAGCTGTTTTTT. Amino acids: CASSQVVLAGELFF.